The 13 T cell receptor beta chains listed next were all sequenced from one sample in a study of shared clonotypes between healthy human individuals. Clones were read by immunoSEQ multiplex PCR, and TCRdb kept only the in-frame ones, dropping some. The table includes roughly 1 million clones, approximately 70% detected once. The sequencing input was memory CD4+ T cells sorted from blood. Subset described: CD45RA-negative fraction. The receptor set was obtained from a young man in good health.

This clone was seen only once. CDR3 protein: CASSPGTGYNQPQHF. The CDR3 region has the DNA TGTGCCAGCAGTCCCGGGACAGGTTATAATCAGCCCCAGCATTTT. This chain connects TRBV28 to TRBJ1-5, with 8 bases fitting TRBD1. The CDR3 sequence is 15 residues long. V lost 5 bases and J lost 4; bases outside the gene matches: 7. Germline values: CDR1 MDHEN, CDR2 SYDVKM. Together with reference TRBV28 and TRBJ1-5, the CDR3 gives the full variable domain: DVKVTQSSRYLVKRTGEKVFLECVQDMDHENMFWYRQDPGLGLRLIYFSYDVKMKEKGDIPEGYSVSREKKERFSLILESASTNQTSMYLCASSPGTGYNQPQHFGDGTRLSIL.

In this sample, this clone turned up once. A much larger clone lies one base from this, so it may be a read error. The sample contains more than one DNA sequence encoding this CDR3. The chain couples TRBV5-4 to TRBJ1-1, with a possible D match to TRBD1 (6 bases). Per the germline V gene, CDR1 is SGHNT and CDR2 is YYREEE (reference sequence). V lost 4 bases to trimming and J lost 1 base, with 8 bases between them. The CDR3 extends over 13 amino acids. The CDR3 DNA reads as TGTGCCAGCAGCGTGGACAGGAACACTGAAGCTTTCTTT. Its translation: CASSVDRNTEAFF.

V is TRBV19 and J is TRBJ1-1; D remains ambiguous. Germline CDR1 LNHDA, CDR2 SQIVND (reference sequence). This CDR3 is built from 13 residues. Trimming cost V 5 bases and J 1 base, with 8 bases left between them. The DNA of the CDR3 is TGTGCCAGTAGTCTTGGAACGAACACTGAAGCTTTCTTT. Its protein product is CASSLGTNTEAFF.

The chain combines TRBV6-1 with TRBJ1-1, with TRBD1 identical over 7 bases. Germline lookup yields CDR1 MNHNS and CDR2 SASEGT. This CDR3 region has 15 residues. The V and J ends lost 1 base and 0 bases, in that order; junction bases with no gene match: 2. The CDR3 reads CASSEGQGLNTEAFF. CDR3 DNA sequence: TGTGCCAGCAGTGAAGGACAGGGATTGAACACTGAAGCTTTCTTT.

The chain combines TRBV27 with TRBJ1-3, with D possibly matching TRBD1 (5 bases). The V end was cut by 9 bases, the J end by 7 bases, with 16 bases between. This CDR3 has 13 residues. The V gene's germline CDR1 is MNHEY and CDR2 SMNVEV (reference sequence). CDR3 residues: CASGAHIENTIYF. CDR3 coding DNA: TGTGCCAGTGGGGCCCACATAGAGAACACCATATATTTT.

The CDR3 sequence is CASSKVRQQNTEAFF. The CDR3 DNA reads as TGTGCCAGCAGCAAAGTACGGCAGCAGAACACTGAAGCTTTCTTT. The V gene is TRBV21-1, the J gene TRBJ1-1. TRBV21-1 is termed a pseudogene. The CDR3 runs 15 residues.

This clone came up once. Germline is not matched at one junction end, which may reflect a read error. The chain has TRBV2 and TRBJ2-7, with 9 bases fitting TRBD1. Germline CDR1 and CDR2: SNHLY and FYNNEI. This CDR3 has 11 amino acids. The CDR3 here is CASGGDRAGDF. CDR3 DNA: TGTGCCAGCGGGGGGGACAGGGCGGGCGACTTC.

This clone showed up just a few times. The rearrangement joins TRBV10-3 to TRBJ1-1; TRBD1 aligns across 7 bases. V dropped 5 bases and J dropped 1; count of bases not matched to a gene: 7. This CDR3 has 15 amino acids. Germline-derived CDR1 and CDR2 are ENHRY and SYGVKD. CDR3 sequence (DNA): TGTGCCATCAGTCCCAGACAGGGCCCGAACACTGAAGCTTTCTTT. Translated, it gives CAISPRQGPNTEAFF.

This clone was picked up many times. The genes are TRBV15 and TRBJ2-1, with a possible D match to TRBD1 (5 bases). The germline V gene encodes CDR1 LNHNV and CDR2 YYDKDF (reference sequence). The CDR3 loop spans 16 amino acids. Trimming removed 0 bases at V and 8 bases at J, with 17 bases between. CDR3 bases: TGTGCCACCAGCAGAGATAAAAGCGCCAGGGTCCATGAGCAGTTCTTC. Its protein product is CATSRDKSARVHEQFF.

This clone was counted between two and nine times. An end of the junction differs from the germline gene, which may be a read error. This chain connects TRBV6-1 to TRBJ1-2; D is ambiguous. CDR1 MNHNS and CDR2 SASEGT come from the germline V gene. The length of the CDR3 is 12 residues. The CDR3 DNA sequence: TGTGCCACCAGTGGGGATGCCTATGGCTACACCTTC. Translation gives CATSGDAYGYTF.

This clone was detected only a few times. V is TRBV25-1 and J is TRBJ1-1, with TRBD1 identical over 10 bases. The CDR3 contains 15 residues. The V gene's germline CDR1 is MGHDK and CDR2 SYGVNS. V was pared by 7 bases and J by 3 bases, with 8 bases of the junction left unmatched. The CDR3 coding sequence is TGTGCCAGCACTCTAATGGGACAGGGGTACACTGAAGCTTTCTTT. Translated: CASTLMGQGYTEAFF.

CDR3 protein: CASSPGQGRTGELFF. DNA of the CDR3: TGTGCCAGCAGTCCGGGACAGGGTCGAACCGGGGAGCTGTTTTTT. V is TRBV7-7 and J is TRBJ2-2; 9 nucleotides agree with TRBD1. The germline V gene encodes CDR1 SSHAT and CDR2 FNYEAQ (reference sequence). The CDR3 is made up of 15 amino acids. Trimming cost V 6 bases and J 5 bases; bases outside gene matches: 7.

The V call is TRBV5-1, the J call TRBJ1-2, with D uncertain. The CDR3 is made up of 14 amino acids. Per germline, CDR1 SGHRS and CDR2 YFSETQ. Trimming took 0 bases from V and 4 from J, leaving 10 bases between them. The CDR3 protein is CASSLGLGFYGYTF. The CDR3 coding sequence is TGCGCCAGCAGCTTGGGGTTAGGATTCTATGGCTACACCTTC.